This T cell receptor beta chain was documented in a study of shared clonotypes between healthy human individuals. When replicate PCRs were run on sorted subsets, they used approximately 0.2 ug DNA, about 31,000 T cell genomes. TCRdb keeps only in-frame clones here, not all; method: immunoSEQ multiplex PCR. The table lists millions of clones, 95% of them singletons. Sequencing used naive CD4+ T cells sorted from blood. The subset is: CD45RA+ positively selected. The TCR comes from a man aged 18 to 29 in good health.

CDR3 sequence reads: CASSEDRANSPLHF. Here the CDR3 DNA reads TGCGCCAGCAGTGAGGACAGAGCAAATTCACCCCTCCACTTT. The chain is built from TRBV10-1 and TRBJ1-6; TRBD1 is a possible D gene (5 bases). Trimming stripped 2 bases from V and 7 bases from J, with 9 bases between. The germline V gene has CDR1 WNHNN and CDR2 SYGVQD (reference sequence). This CDR3 is built from 14 residues.